Shown below are 30 T cell receptor beta chains from a single sample sequenced in a study of shared clonotypes between healthy human individuals. The naive CD8 population came from CD45RO-negative cells selected for CCR7, without terminally differentiated effector memory CD45RA+ cells. Assay used: immunoSEQ multiplex PCR; TCRdb lists only in-frame clones, some missing. The repertoire holds about 2.1 million clones, with around 93% as singletons. Sequencing input: naive CD8+ T cells from PBMCs. These receptor sequences come from a man aged 18 to 29 in good health. Some clones in this sample may be carry-over from other donors' samples.

The gene calls are TRBV7-3 and TRBJ1-2; D gene unclear. Trimming left V 2 bases short and J 8 bases short, with 27 bases between. Germline lookup yields CDR1 SGHTA and CDR2 FQGTGA. The CDR3 covers 18 residues. DNA for the CDR3: TGTGCCAGCAGCTTACCGACTGACAAAATCCCTAATCTCGGCGGCTACACCTTC. It yields the protein CASSLPTDKIPNLGGYTF.

The chain is built from TRBV19 and TRBJ1-5, with no clear D. V gave up 5 bases and J gave up 4 bases, with 9 bases separating them. The CDR3 covers 13 residues. Germline values: CDR1 LNHDA, CDR2 SQIVND (reference sequence). CDR3 nucleotides: TGTGCCAGTAGTGAAGAGGGAAATCAGCCCCAGCATTTT. It yields the protein CASSEEGNQPQHF.

Concerning this clone: At the DNA level, this CDR3 is encoded by other sequences in the same sample as well. The chain has TRBV6-5 and TRBJ2-7; tentatively, D is TRBD2 (5 bases). The V end was cut by 0 bases, the J end by 0 bases, with 6 bases between. In germline, CDR1 is MNHEY, CDR2 SVGAGI. The length of the CDR3 is 14 residues. The CDR3 DNA sequence: TGTGCCAGCAGTTACTCCGCGGGCTCCTACGAGCAGTACTTC. It specifies CASSYSAGSYEQYF.

The J gene is TRBJ1-2, the V gene TRBV29-1, with 9 bases matching TRBD1. Germline-derived CDR1 and CDR2 are SQVTM and ANQGSEA. V trimming: 3 bases; J trimming: 6 bases; junction bases outside the gene matches: 5. This CDR3 has 13 residues. This CDR3 is CSVDLNRGHGYTF. CDR3 bases: TGCAGCGTTGACTTGAACAGGGGGCATGGCTACACCTTC.

The chain joins TRBV29-1 to TRBJ2-7; perhaps TRBD2 as D (6 bases). Trimming took 5 bases from V and 2 from J, leaving 16 bases between them. Germline CDR1 is SQVTM and CDR2 is ANQGSEA. The CDR3 is 14 residues long. Here the CDR3 reads CSVSEGTSTYEQYF. CDR3 sequence (DNA): TGCAGCGTTAGCGAGGGGACTTCGACCTACGAGCAGTACTTC.

This clone showed up just a few times. The gene calls are TRBV30 and TRBJ1-1; D remains ambiguous. The CDR3 has 16 residues. V was cut by 0 bases and J by 0 bases, with 14 bases left in between. In germline, CDR1 is GTSNPN, CDR2 SVGIG (reference sequence). CDR3 nucleotides: TGTGCCTGGAGTGTGAGGGAGGGCAGGATGAACACTGAAGCTTTCTTT. It specifies CAWSVREGRMNTEAFF.

The chain links TRBV4-1 to TRBJ2-5, with a possible D match to TRBD1 (6 bases). Germline assignment: CDR1 MGHRA and CDR2 YSYEKL. This CDR3 region has 17 residues. The V end lost 3 bases, the J end lost 1 base, and 18 bases lay between the germline ends. The CDR3 loop is CASSQWIQGVGQETQYF. The CDR3 bases are TGCGCCAGCAGCCAGTGGATACAGGGAGTGGGCCAAGAGACCCAGTACTTC.

This clone occurred once. This chain uses TRBV4-3 with TRBJ1-3; 7 bases map to TRBD1. From germline, CDR1 is LGHNA and CDR2 YSLEER. With V trimmed by 4 bases and J by 0 bases, 3 bases remained unmatched. The CDR3 runs to 15 residues. The CDR3 nucleotides read TGCGCCAGCAGCCTCGACAGGGCCTCTGGAAACACCATATATTTT. Translated, it gives CASSLDRASGNTIYF.

The chain uses TRBV14 and TRBJ2-5, with a weak D call TRBD2 (5 bases). The CDR3 is 15 amino acids. V was pared by 0 bases and J by 2 bases, with 10 bases between. CDR1 and CDR2 from the germline V gene are SGHDN and FVKESK. CDR3 loop: CASSQELRAQETQYF. In DNA, the CDR3 is TGTGCCAGCAGCCAAGAATTGAGGGCTCAAGAGACCCAGTACTTC.

A note on this clone: This CDR3 is also generated by other DNA sequences in the sample. The chain joins TRBV9 to TRBJ2-7; TRBD1 aligns across 9 bases. CDR3 length: 14 residues. The V gene end was trimmed by 3 bases and the J gene end by 3 bases; junction bases not matched to a gene: 4. The germline V gene has CDR1 SGDLS and CDR2 YYNGEE. The CDR3 bases are TGTGCCAGCAGCGGAGGACAGGGGTTCTACGAGCAGTACTTC. Its translation is CASSGGQGFYEQYF.

The chain employs TRBV5-8 and TRBJ1-2; TRBD1 agrees at 10 bases. This CDR3 spans 17 amino acids. The germline V gene encodes CDR1 SGHTS and CDR2 YDEGEE. The junction had 13 bases not matched to a gene; V was cut back by 4 bases and J by 4 bases. For the CDR3, the DNA is TGTGCCAGCAGCACAGCTACTCGACAGGGGGCGGGCTATGGCTACACCTTC. Protein: CASSTATRQGAGYGYTF.

This chain connects TRBV18 to TRBJ2-7; possibly TRBD1 for D (5 bases). The CDR3 loop spans 13 amino acids. Germline CDR1 reads KGHSH; CDR2 reads LQKENI. V was pared by 6 bases and J by 0 bases, with 9 bases between. This CDR3 is CASSRTSSYEQYF. CDR3 DNA sequence: TGTGCCAGCTCGAGGACAAGCTCCTACGAGCAGTACTTC.

The chain has TRBV4-1 and TRBJ2-2; 9 nucleotides match TRBD1. V lost 4 bases to trimming and J lost 5 bases; unmatched junction nucleotides: 5. This CDR3 region has 15 residues. From germline, CDR1 is MGHRA and CDR2 YSYEKL. CDR3 in DNA: TGCGCCAGCAGCCGAAGACAGGGGGAGACCGGGGAGCTGTTTTTT. Translation: CASSRRQGETGELFF.

The chain has TRBV9 and TRBJ1-5; 9 bases agree with TRBD1. V lost 4 bases and J lost 4; bases outside the gene matches: 9. This CDR3 region has 16 residues. Germline CDR1 SGDLS, CDR2 YYNGEE. The CDR3 loop is CASSPTGTGFNQPQHF. The CDR3 bases are TGTGCCAGCAGCCCGACCGGGACAGGGTTTAATCAGCCCCAGCATTTT.

The chain employs TRBV4-1 and TRBJ2-1, with TRBD2 matching over 11 bases. The V and J ends lost 2 bases and 6 bases, in that order; junction bases with no gene match: 6. CDR1 is MGHRA, CDR2 YSYEKL, per germline. CDR3 length equals 16 residues. The CDR3 sequence: CASSQPLAGGFNEQFF. Written as DNA, the CDR3 is TGCGCCAGCAGCCAACCCCTAGCGGGAGGTTTCAATGAGCAGTTCTTC.

The chain links TRBV11-2 to TRBJ1-4, with a possible D match to TRBD1 (5 bases). The V end lost 1 base, the J end lost 3 bases, and 9 bases lay between the germline ends. Germline V gene data show CDR1 as SGHAT and CDR2 as FQNNGV. The CDR3 has 15 amino acids. The CDR3 DNA sequence: TGTGCCAGCAGCTTAGGGGGCGCAGCTAATGAAAAACTGTTTTTT. It codes for CASSLGGAANEKLFF.

The chain carries TRBV19 and TRBJ1-5; a possible D gene is TRBD1 (5 bases). Germline V gene lookup returns CDR1 LNHDA and CDR2 SQIVND (reference sequence). Trimming removed 9 bases at V and 3 bases at J, with 24 bases between. This CDR3 is built from 17 residues. CDR3 sequence (DNA): TGTGCCAGCACTGAACATCCGTCCGGGACGATCAATCAGCCCCAGCATTTT. As protein: CASTEHPSGTINQPQHF.

The chain recombines TRBV5-1 with TRBJ1-1; possibly TRBD1 for D (5 bases). Germline CDR1 reads SGHRS; CDR2 reads YFSETQ. The CDR3 spans 14 residues. V was trimmed by 2 bases and J by 4 bases, leaving 12 bases between them. CDR3 sequence reads: CASSFGAGGTEAFF. Written as DNA, the CDR3 is TGCGCCAGCAGCTTCGGGGCGGGGGGCACTGAAGCTTTCTTT.

The V call is TRBV11-3, the J call TRBJ1-1; TRBD1 might be the D (6 bases). The CDR3 is made up of 13 amino acids. Trimming removed 3 bases at V and 3 bases at J, with 8 bases between. Germline V CDR1 and CDR2: SGHNT, YENEEA. In DNA form, the CDR3 reads TGTGCCAGCAGCTTGGGGGCCTACACTGAAGCTTTCTTT. It codes for CASSLGAYTEAFF.

The chain is built from TRBV2 and TRBJ1-1; the D is unclear. The CDR3 consists of 12 residues. V was pared by 4 bases and J by 2 bases, with 5 bases between. Per the germline V gene, CDR1 is SNHLY and CDR2 is FYNNEI. The CDR3 loop reads CASSVENTEAFF. CDR3 DNA: TGTGCCAGCAGTGTAGAAAACACTGAAGCTTTCTTT.

The table lists this clone with a count of one. This chain links TRBV7-6 with TRBJ2-1; a weak D match, TRBD1 (6 bases). The CDR3 runs 15 residues. Trimming pared 5 bases from V and 6 bases from J, leaving 17 bases between. Germline lookup yields CDR1 SGHVS and CDR2 FNYEAQ. The CDR3 sequence: CASSQGGQSLNEQFF. The CDR3 DNA sequence: TGTGCCAGCAGCCAGGGCGGACAGAGTCTCAATGAGCAGTTCTTC.

The table lists this clone with a count of one. The CDR3 reads CSVFSVAGELFF. The CDR3 region has the DNA TGCAGCGTGTTTTCCGTGGCCGGGGAGCTGTTTTTT. The gene calls are TRBV29-1 and TRBJ2-2, with D uncertain. CDR1 and CDR2 from the germline V gene are SQVTM and ANQGSEA. The CDR3 sequence is 12 residues long. V lost 6 bases to trimming and J lost 6 bases, with 11 bases between them.

This chain uses TRBV4-3 with TRBJ2-1; 12 bases map to TRBD2. CDR3 length: 15 residues. Germline V lookup: CDR1 LGHNA, CDR2 YSLEER. Unmatched junction bases numbered 3, after V lost 1 base and J lost 8 bases. This CDR3 is CASSQGASGRDEQFF. CDR3 nucleotide sequence: TGCGCCAGCAGCCAAGGCGCTAGCGGGAGGGATGAGCAGTTCTTC.

V is TRBV7-2 and J is TRBJ2-2; 7 bases map to TRBD1. J was trimmed by 7 bases and V by 5 bases; bases with no gene match: 10. Germline V gene data show CDR1 as SGHTA and CDR2 as FQGNSA. This CDR3 comprises 15 residues. Here the CDR3 DNA reads TGTGCCAGCAGCCTATTTAGGGGGCAGGACGGGGAGCTGTTTTTT. It is translated as CASSLFRGQDGELFF.

V and J are TRBV10-2 and TRBJ1-2; no firm D call. The V gene lost 1 base and the J gene lost 1 base, with 10 bases spanning the gap. The germline CDR1 and CDR2 sequences are WSHSY and SAAADI. This CDR3 is 15 amino acids long. The CDR3, as DNA: TGCGCCAGCAGTGAGTTAGTTTCGGTTAACTATGGCTACACCTTC. It codes for CASSELVSVNYGYTF.

The J gene is TRBJ2-2, the V gene TRBV7-3, with D perhaps TRBD1 (5 bases). Germline V CDR1 and CDR2: SGHTA, FQGTGA. The CDR3 contains 15 residues. Trimming took 4 bases from V and 8 from J, leaving 17 bases between them. Written as DNA, the CDR3 is TGTGCCAGCAGCTCTGGGGCCGGTCGGTCGGGGGAGCTGTTTTTT. It codes for CASSSGAGRSGELFF.

The chain has TRBV6-5 and TRBJ1-1; 9 bases agree with TRBD1. With 0 bases clipped from V and 5 bases from J, the junction kept 4 bases outside the gene matches. The germline V gene has CDR1 MNHEY and CDR2 SVGAGI. The CDR3 loop spans 15 amino acids. The DNA of the CDR3 is TGTGCCAGCAGTTACTCCGTGACAGGGGGAACTGAAGCTTTCTTT. Protein sequence: CASSYSVTGGTEAFF.

The chain employs TRBV27 and TRBJ2-1, with 11 positions matching TRBD2. V lost 6 bases and J lost 2; bases outside the gene matches: 3. This CDR3 has 15 residues. The V gene's germline CDR1 is MNHEY and CDR2 SMNVEV (reference sequence). Here the CDR3 DNA reads TGTGCCAGCAGCGATAGCGGGAGGGCCTACAATGAGCAGTTCTTC. Translated: CASSDSGRAYNEQFF.

The chain has TRBV7-9 and TRBJ1-1; D is undetermined. With 4 bases removed from V and 1 base from J, the gap between germline ends came to 10 bases. Per the germline V gene, CDR1 is SEHNR and CDR2 is FQNEAQ (reference sequence). This CDR3 is 14 amino acids long. Here the CDR3 reads CASSSDIRNTEAFF. DNA for the CDR3: TGTGCCAGCAGCTCAGATATACGGAACACTGAAGCTTTCTTT.

This chain links TRBV5-1 with TRBJ2-7, with 8 positions matching TRBD1. Per the germline V gene, CDR1 is SGHRS and CDR2 is YFSETQ. The V gene end was trimmed by 7 bases and the J gene end by 7 bases; junction bases not matched to a gene: 13. This CDR3 has 14 amino acids. The CDR3 region is CASSPGTGRGEQYF. CDR3 sequence (DNA): TGCGCCAGCTCTCCTGGGACAGGACGTGGGGAGCAGTACTTC. The whole variable domain, remainder taken from reference TRBV5-1 and TRBJ2-7, is KAGVTQTPRYLIKTRGQQVTLSCSPISGHRSVSWYQQTPGQGLQFLFEYFSETQRNKGNFPGRFSGRQFSNSRSEMNVSTLELGDSALYLCASSPGTGRGEQYFGPGTRLTVT.